The 14 T cell receptor beta chains presented below share a single source sample, sequenced in a study of T and B cells in COVID-19 patients. Blood genomic DNA input for TRB amplification was 250-500 ng. BIOMED2 TRB-A/B primer pools were used in multiplex TRB PCR. TCRdb used MiXCR to reprocess the multiplex PCR reads, holding one entry per CDR3 protein. The sample yields 8,000 to 10,000 distinct CDR3 sequences, 25% to 30% seen once. Sequencing was done on a sample of blood. Receptors were obtained from a human donor who had recovered from COVID-19.

By share, this clonotype counts as medium-sized. This chain connects TRBV6-5 to TRBJ2-2, with 7 bases identical to TRBD1. J lost 6 bases, V lost 6 bases, and 7 bases had no gene match. From germline, CDR1 is MNHEY and CDR2 SVGAGI. CDR3 length: 14 residues. The CDR3 DNA reads TGTGCCAGCAGATTAGACAGGGTAGCCGGGGAGCTGTTTTTT. Its protein product is CASRLDRVAGELFF.

The CDR3 loop is CASSSPGGYEQYF. The DNA of the CDR3 is TGTGCCAGCAGCTCACCAGGGGGCTACGAGCAGTACTTC. The chain joins TRBV7-9 to TRBJ2-7; 7 nucleotides match TRBD1. The germline V gene has CDR1 SEHNR and CDR2 FQNEAQ (reference sequence). V was clipped by 4 bases and J by 3 bases; unmatched bases: 3. The length of the CDR3 is 13 residues. Full variable domain (outside the CDR3, taken from reference TRBV7-9 and TRBJ2-7): DTGVSQNPRHKITKRGQNVTFRCDPISEHNRLYWYRQTLGQGPEFLTYFQNEAQLEKSRLLSDRFSAERPKGSFSTLEIQRTEQGDSAMYLCASSSPGGYEQYFGPGTRLTVT.

This clonotype was picked up many times. The chain combines TRBV5-5 with TRBJ2-5, with 8 nucleotides matching TRBD1. This CDR3 has 16 residues. V gave up 2 bases and J gave up 5 bases; unmatched junction bases: 11. Germline V CDR1 and CDR2: SGHKS, YYEKEE (reference sequence). CDR3: CASSFQGAAQAETQYF. The CDR3 DNA reads TGTGCCAGCAGCTTTCAGGGGGCCGCGCAGGCGGAGACCCAGTACTTC.

The gene calls are TRBV10-3 and TRBJ1-4; weak D call: TRBD1 (6 bases). The CDR3 extends over 16 amino acids. Trimming removed 0 bases from V and 7 bases from J, with 15 bases in between. Germline V CDR1 and CDR2: ENHRY, SYGVKD. CDR3 protein: CAISESGGRGPEKLFF. In DNA form, the CDR3 reads TGTGCCATCAGTGAGTCGGGGGGCAGGGGACCTGAAAAACTGTTTTTT.

This clonotype was detected a few times. This rearrangement joins TRBV12-3 or TRBV12-4 to TRBJ2-2; TRBD1 is a possible D gene (5 bases). With 7 bases removed from V and 4 bases from J, the gap between germline ends came to 10 bases. CDR3 length: 13 amino acids. The CDR3 loop reads CASNPTVTGELFF. CDR3 DNA sequence: TGTGCCAGCAACCCGACAGTCACCGGGGAGCTGTTTTTT.

This clonotype is labeled medium-sized. The CDR3 bases are TGTGCCAGTAGTAGGGGCAGGGAAGGACAGCCCCAGCATTTT. Protein: CASSRGREGQPQHF. The V gene is TRBV19, the J gene TRBJ1-5; TRBD1 is a possible D gene (5 bases). Germline CDR1 is LNHDA and CDR2 is SQIVND (reference sequence). This CDR3 contains 14 residues. V was pared by 4 bases and J by 7 bases, with 14 bases between.

Turning to this clonotype: A much larger clonotype is one base distant, so this may be a read error. The rearrangement links TRBV19 to TRBJ1-3; D uncertain. The CDR3 is made up of 13 amino acids. CDR1 and CDR2 (germline): LNHDA, SQIVND (reference sequence). V lost 1 base, J lost 4 bases, and 5 bases lay in between. The CDR3 sequence: CASSIGCGNTIYF. For the CDR3, the DNA is TGTGCCAGTAGTATAGGATGCGGAAACACCATATATTTT.

This clonotype is labeled medium-sized (0.01 to 0.1%). The chain recombines TRBV6-2 or TRBV6-3 with TRBJ2-1; 7 bases line up with TRBD1. There are 13 residues in the CDR3. V was pared by 6 bases and J by 1 base, with 0 bases of the junction left unmatched. Germline CDR1 and CDR2: MNHEY and SVGEGT. DNA for the CDR3: TGTGCCAGCAGACAGGGGTCCTACAATGAGCAGTTCTTC. Its protein is CASRQGSYNEQFF.

The chain links TRBV6-5 to TRBJ2-5, with D maybe TRBD2 (6 bases). The tail of the sequence fits TRBJ2-1 better, so the J call may be wrong. Germline assignment: CDR1 MNHEY and CDR2 SVGAGI. This CDR3 has 14 residues. The CDR3 protein is CASRSGGATYEQFF. The CDR3, as DNA: TGTGCCAGCAGATCCGGAGGGGCCACCTACGAGCAGTTCTTC.

This clonotype has a handful of counts. This chain links TRBV27 with TRBJ2-1; 11 bases match TRBD2. The trim removed 5 bases at V and 9 bases at J, leaving 15 bases unmatched. Germline lookup yields CDR1 MNHEY and CDR2 SMNVEV (reference sequence). This CDR3 has 17 amino acids. The CDR3 bases are TGTGCCAGCAGTCCCGACCGACTAGCGGGAAACCCCGGTGAGCAGTTCTTC. Amino acids: CASSPDRLAGNPGEQFF.

A few counts support this clonotype. This chain connects TRBV5-4 to TRBJ1-2, with TRBD1 as a possible D gene (6 bases). Trimming removed 4 bases at V and 5 bases at J, with 18 bases between. CDR1 SGHNT and CDR2 YYREEE come from the germline V gene (reference sequence). The CDR3 has 15 amino acids. The CDR3 sequence: CASSPDSRVFYGYTF. DNA of the CDR3: TGTGCCAGCAGCCCGGACAGCAGGGTATTTTATGGCTACACCTTC.

The sample holds one count of this clonotype. The CDR3 DNA reads TGTGCCACCAGTCTCAGTGGCGCCGGGACTGAAGCTTTCTTT. Residues: CATSLSGAGTEAFF. V usage is TRBV24-1 and J usage is TRBJ1-1; D gene uncertain. CDR3 length: 14 amino acids. CDR1 is KGHDR, CDR2 SFDVKD, per germline. Trimming pared 6 bases from V and 5 bases from J, leaving 15 bases between.

The chain uses TRBV20-1 and TRBJ1-6, with D uncertain. Per the germline V gene, CDR1 is DFQATT and CDR2 is SNEGSKA (reference sequence). This CDR3 is 16 amino acids long. V shed 0 bases and J shed 4 bases, with 13 bases lying between them. CDR3 DNA sequence: TGCAGTGCTAGAGAACCACGAGTACAGTATAATTCACCCCTCCACTTT. It encodes CSAREPRVQYNSPLHF.

This clonotype was found many times. The chain is built from TRBV19 and TRBJ1-6, with 9 bases matching TRBD1. The J segment lost 7 bases and the V segment lost 4 bases, leaving 2 bases of the junction unmatched. The germline gives CDR1 LNHDA, CDR2 SQIVND (reference sequence). The CDR3 runs 14 residues. CDR3 nucleotide sequence: TGTGCCAGTAGTACACAGGGGGCAAATTCACCCCTCCACTTT. It is translated as CASSTQGANSPLHF. Using reference TRBV19 and TRBJ1-6 for the parts outside the CDR3, the full variable domain is DGGITQSPKYLFRKEGQNVTLSCEQNLNHDAMYWYRQDPGQGLRLIYYSQIVNDFQKGDIAEGYSVSREKKESFPLTVTSAQKNPTAFYLCASSTQGANSPLHFGNGTRLTVT.